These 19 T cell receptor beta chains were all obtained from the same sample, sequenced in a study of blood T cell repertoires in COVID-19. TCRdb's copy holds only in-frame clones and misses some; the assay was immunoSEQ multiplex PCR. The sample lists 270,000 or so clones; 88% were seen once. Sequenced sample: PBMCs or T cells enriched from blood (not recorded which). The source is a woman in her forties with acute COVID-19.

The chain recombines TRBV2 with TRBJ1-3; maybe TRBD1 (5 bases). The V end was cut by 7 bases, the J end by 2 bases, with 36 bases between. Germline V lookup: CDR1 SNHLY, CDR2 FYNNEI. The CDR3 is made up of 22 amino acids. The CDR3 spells CASTFFGRAMAEASMTGNTIYF. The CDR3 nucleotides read TGTGCCAGCACGTTTTTCGGCAGGGCCATGGCAGAGGCTTCAATGACTGGAAACACCATATATTTT. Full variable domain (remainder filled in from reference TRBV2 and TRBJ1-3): EPEVTQTPSHQVTQMGQEVILRCVPISNHLYFYWYRQILGQKVEFLVSFYNNEISEKSEIFDDQFSVERPDGSNFTLKIRSTKLEDSAMYFCASTFFGRAMAEASMTGNTIYFGEGSWLTVV.

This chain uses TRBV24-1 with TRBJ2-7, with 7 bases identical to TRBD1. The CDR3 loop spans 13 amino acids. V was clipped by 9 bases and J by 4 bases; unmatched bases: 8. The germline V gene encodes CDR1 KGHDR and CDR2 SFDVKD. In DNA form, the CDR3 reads TGTGCCACCTCGGGACAGCCCTGGTACGAGCAGTACTTC. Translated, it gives CATSGQPWYEQYF.

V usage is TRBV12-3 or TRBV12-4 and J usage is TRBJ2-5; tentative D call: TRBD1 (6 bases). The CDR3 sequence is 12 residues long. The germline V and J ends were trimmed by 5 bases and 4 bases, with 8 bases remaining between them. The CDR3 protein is CASSRTVETQYF. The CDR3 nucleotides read TGTGCCAGCAGTCGGACAGTAGAGACCCAGTACTTC.

CDR3 sequence reads: CASSSARDSLTDTQYF. The CDR3 DNA is TGCGCCAGCAGCTCGGCCCGGGACAGCCTCACAGATACGCAGTATTTT. V and J are TRBV5-1 and TRBJ2-3, with 7 positions matching TRBD1. The length of the CDR3 is 16 residues. Germline V CDR1 and CDR2: SGHRS, YFSETQ. Unmatched junction bases numbered 9, after V lost 3 bases and J lost 2 bases.

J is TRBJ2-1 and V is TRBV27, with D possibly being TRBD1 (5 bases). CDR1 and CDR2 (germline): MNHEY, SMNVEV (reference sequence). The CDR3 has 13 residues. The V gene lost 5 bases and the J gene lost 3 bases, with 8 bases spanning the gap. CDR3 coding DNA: TGTGCCAGCAGTGAGGACAACTACAATGAGCAGTTCTTC. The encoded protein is CASSEDNYNEQFF.

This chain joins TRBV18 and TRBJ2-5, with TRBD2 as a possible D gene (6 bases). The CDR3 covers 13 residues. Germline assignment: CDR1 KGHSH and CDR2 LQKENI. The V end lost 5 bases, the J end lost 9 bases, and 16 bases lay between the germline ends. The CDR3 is CASSSGTPAAQYF. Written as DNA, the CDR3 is TGTGCCAGCTCATCCGGGACTCCGGCGGCCCAGTACTTC.

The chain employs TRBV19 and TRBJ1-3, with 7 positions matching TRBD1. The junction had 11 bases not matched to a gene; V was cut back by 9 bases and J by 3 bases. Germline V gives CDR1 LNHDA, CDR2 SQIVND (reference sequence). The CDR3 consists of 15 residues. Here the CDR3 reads CASRAIDRVGNTIYF. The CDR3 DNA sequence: TGTGCCAGCCGCGCAATTGACAGGGTTGGAAACACCATATATTTT.

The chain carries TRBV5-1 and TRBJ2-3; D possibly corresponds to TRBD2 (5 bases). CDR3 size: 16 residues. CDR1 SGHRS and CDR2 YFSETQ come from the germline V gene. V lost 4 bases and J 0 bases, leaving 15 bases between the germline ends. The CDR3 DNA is TGCGCCAGCAGCGCTGGAGCGGAAACTAGCACAGATACGCAGTATTTT. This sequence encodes CASSAGAETSTDTQYF. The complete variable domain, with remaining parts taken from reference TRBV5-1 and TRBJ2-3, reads KAGVTQTPRYLIKTRGQQVTLSCSPISGHRSVSWYQQTPGQGLQFLFEYFSETQRNKGNFPGRFSGRQFSNSRSEMNVSTLELGDSALYLCASSAGAETSTDTQYFGPGTRLTVL.

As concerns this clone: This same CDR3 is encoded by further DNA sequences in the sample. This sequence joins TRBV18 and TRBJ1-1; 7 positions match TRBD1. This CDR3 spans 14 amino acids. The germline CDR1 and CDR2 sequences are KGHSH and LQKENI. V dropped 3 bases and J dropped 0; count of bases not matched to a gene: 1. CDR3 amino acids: CASSPGQLNTEAFF. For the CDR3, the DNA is TGTGCCAGCTCACCGGGACAGCTGAACACTGAAGCTTTCTTT.

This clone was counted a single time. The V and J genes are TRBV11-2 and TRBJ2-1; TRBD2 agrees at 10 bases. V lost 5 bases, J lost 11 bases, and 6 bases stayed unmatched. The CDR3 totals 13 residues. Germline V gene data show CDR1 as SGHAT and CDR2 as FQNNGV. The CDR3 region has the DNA TGTGCCAGCAGCCCCGGACTAGCGGAGAAGCAGTTCTTC. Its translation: CASSPGLAEKQFF.

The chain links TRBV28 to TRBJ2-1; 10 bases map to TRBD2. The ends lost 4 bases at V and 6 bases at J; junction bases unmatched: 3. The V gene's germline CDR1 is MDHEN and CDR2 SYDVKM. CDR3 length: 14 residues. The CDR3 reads CASSSWTSGNEQFF. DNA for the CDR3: TGTGCCAGCAGTTCCTGGACTAGCGGCAATGAGCAGTTCTTC.

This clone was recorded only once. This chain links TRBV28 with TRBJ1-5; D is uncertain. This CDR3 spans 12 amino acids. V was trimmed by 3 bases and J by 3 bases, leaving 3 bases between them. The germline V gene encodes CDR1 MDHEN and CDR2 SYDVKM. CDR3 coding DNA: TGTGCCAGCAGTTTTCTCAATCAGCCCCAGCATTTT. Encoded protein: CASSFLNQPQHF.

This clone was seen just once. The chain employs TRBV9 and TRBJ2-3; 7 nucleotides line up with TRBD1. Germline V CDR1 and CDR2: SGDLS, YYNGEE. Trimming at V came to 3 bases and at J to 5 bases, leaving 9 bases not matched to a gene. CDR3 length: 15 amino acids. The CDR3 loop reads CASSALRDSQDTQYF. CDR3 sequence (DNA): TGTGCCAGCAGCGCACTTAGGGACAGTCAAGATACGCAGTATTTT. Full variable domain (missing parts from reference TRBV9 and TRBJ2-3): DSGVTQTPKHLITATGQRVTLRCSPRSGDLSVYWYQQSLDQGLQFLIQYYNGEERAKGNILERFSAQQFPDLHSELNLSSLELGDSALYFCASSALRDSQDTQYFGPGTRLTVL.

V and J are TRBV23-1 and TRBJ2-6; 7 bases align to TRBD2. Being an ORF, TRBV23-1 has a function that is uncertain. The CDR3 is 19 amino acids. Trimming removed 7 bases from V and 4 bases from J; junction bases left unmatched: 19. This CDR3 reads CASTQGLAGSVVGANVLTF. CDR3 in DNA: TGCGCCAGCACCCAAGGGTTAGCGGGTTCGGTTGTAGGGGCCAACGTCCTGACTTTC.

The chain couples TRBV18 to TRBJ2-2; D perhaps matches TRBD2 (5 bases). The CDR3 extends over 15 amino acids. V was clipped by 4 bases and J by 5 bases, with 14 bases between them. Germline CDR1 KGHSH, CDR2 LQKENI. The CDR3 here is CASSQPVSGTGELFF. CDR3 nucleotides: TGTGCCAGCTCACAACCTGTCTCGGGGACCGGGGAGCTGTTTTTT.

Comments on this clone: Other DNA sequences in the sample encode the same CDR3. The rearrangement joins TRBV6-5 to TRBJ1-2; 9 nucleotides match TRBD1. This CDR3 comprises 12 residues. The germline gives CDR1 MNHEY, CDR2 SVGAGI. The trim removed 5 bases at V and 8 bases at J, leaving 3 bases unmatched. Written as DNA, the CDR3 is TGTGCCAGCAGTCGGGACAGGGCGGGCTACACCTTC. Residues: CASSRDRAGYTF.

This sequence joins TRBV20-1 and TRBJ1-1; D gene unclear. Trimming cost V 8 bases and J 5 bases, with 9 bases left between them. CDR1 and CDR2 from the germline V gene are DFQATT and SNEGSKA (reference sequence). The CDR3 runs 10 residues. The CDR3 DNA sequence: TGCAGTACCCACAGTACTGAAGCTTTCTTT. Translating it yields CSTHSTEAFF.

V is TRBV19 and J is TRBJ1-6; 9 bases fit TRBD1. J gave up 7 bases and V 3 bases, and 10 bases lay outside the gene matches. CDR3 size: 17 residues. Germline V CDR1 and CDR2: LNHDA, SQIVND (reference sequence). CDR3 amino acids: CASSIRNFGQGNSPLHF. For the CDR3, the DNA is TGTGCCAGTAGTATTCGGAATTTTGGACAGGGGAATTCACCCCTCCACTTT.

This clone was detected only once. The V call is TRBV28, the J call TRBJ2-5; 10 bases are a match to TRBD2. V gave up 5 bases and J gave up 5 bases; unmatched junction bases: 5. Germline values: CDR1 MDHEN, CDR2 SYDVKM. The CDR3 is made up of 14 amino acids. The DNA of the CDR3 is TGTGCCAGCAGTCCTAGCGGGAGAGAGGAGACCCAGTACTTC. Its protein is CASSPSGREETQYF.